The 10 T cell receptor beta chains presented below share a single source sample, sequenced in a study of shared clonotypes between healthy human individuals. Naive CD8 cells lacked CD45RO, underwent positive selection for CCR7 and left out terminally differentiated effector memory CD45RA+ cells. Here immunoSEQ multiplex PCR was the method, and the copy in TCRdb shows in-frame clones only, minus some. The repertoire has some 2 million clones, about 95% of them found once; the top ten carry about 1.1%. Sequencing used naive CD8+ T cells sorted from blood. The source is a man aged 18 to 29 in good health.

This chain uses TRBV2 with TRBJ1-2; D gene ambiguous. Germline values: CDR1 SNHLY, CDR2 FYNNEI. V lost 4 bases to trimming and J lost 5 bases, with 11 bases between them. The CDR3 extends over 13 amino acids. CDR3 nucleotides: TGTGCCAGCAGTGCATCAGGTTTATATGGCTACACCTTC. It yields the protein CASSASGLYGYTF.

The genes are TRBV4-1 and TRBJ2-7, with D unclear. This CDR3 is 15 amino acids long. V was trimmed by 1 base and J by 2 bases, leaving 12 bases between them. Germline V gives CDR1 MGHRA, CDR2 YSYEKL. The CDR3 loop reads CASSQVFLEAYEQYF. The CDR3 DNA reads TGCGCCAGCAGCCAAGTATTTCTAGAAGCCTACGAGCAGTACTTC.

The J gene is TRBJ2-7, the V gene TRBV9, with 9 positions matching TRBD2. This CDR3 has 15 amino acids. Germline V CDR1 and CDR2: SGDLS, YYNGEE. With 4 bases clipped from V and 3 bases from J, the junction kept 8 bases outside the gene matches. CDR3 region: CASSPPAGGLYEQYF. The CDR3 DNA sequence: TGTGCCAGCAGCCCCCCAGCGGGGGGCCTCTACGAGCAGTACTTC.

The chain joins TRBV5-1 to TRBJ1-1, with TRBD1 identical over 10 bases. The CDR3 length is 18 residues. The J segment lost 1 base and the V segment lost 1 base, leaving 10 bases of the junction unmatched. CDR1 and CDR2 from the germline V gene are SGHRS and YFSETQ. CDR3 bases: TGCGCCAGCAGCTTGTACGGGACAGGGGTATTTGGGAACACTGAAGCTTTCTTT. Translation: CASSLYGTGVFGNTEAFF.

This clone was seen once. The V gene is TRBV19, the J gene TRBJ2-3, with 9 nucleotides matching TRBD2. This CDR3 is 15 amino acids long. The junction had 12 bases not matched to a gene; V was cut back by 10 bases and J by 4 bases. The germline V gene has CDR1 LNHDA and CDR2 SQIVND (reference sequence). The CDR3 spells CATQGDSGSSDTQYF. For the CDR3, the DNA is TGTGCCACCCAAGGGGATAGCGGGAGTTCAGATACGCAGTATTTT.

The chain combines TRBV6-5 with TRBJ2-7; 10 bases map to TRBD2. V lost 1 base to trimming and J lost 3 bases; unmatched junction nucleotides: 6. The CDR3 runs to 16 residues. Germline V gene data show CDR1 as MNHEY and CDR2 as SVGAGI. Written as DNA, the CDR3 is TGTGCCAGCAGTTACTTCCGACTAGCGGGTAGCTACGAGCAGTACTTC. Its translation is CASSYFRLAGSYEQYF.

The V call is TRBV25-1, the J call TRBJ2-7; 9 nucleotides match TRBD2. V lost 0 bases and J lost 2; bases outside the gene matches: 2. Looked up from germline, CDR1 is MGHDK and CDR2 is SYGVNS. This CDR3 is 15 amino acids long. CDR3 DNA: TGTGCCAGCAGTGAATATAGCGGGGGCCCCTACGAGCAGTACTTC. Translating gives CASSEYSGGPYEQYF.

This rearrangement joins TRBV7-6 to TRBJ2-3; D call uncertain. Trimming removed 1 base at V and 4 bases at J, with 6 bases between. Per germline, CDR1 SGHVS and CDR2 FNYEAQ. The CDR3 is 13 amino acids. CDR3 region: CASSLVDPDTQYF. The CDR3 DNA reads TGTGCCAGCAGCTTAGTGGATCCAGATACGCAGTATTTT.

The J gene is TRBJ1-2, the V gene TRBV5-6, with a weak D call TRBD1 (5 bases). Germline loops: CDR1 SGHDT, CDR2 YYEEEE. V lost 4 bases and J 1 base, leaving 14 bases between the germline ends. The CDR3 runs to 15 residues. The CDR3, as DNA: TGTGCCAGCAGCCATGATGAGGGGTTTAACTATGGCTACACCTTC. The encoded protein is CASSHDEGFNYGYTF.

To note about this clone: Within the sample, other DNA sequences also encode this same CDR3. The chain joins TRBV5-4 to TRBJ2-1, with no clear D. Between the trimmed V and J ends, which lost 0 bases and 9 bases, there was a span of 4 bases. The length of the CDR3 is 11 residues. Looked up from germline, CDR1 is SGHNT and CDR2 is YYREEE (reference sequence). This CDR3 is CASSLAGEQFF. Written as DNA, the CDR3 is TGTGCCAGCAGCTTGGCCGGTGAGCAGTTCTTC.